Following are 28 T cell receptor beta chains from one sample sequenced in a study of Tregs in tolerant kidney transplant recipients. Clones were read by immunoSEQ multiplex PCR, and TCRdb kept only the in-frame ones, dropping some. The repertoire holds 65,000 or so clones, with over 75% as singletons. The nonmyeloablative bone marrow transplants came from related graft donors, with transient mixed chimerism. The material sequenced was CD4+ T cells from blood (PBMCs), taken 6 months after the transplant. These receptors all come from a human patient who received a combined kidney and bone marrow transplant. Some of the T cells may derive from the graft donor.

The CDR3 region is CAIRAGTGRTEAFF. CDR3 nucleotide sequence: TGTGCCATCAGAGCTGGGACAGGCAGAACTGAAGCTTTCTTT. The V and J genes are TRBV10-3 and TRBJ1-1; 8 nucleotides match TRBD1. V was pared by 6 bases and J by 5 bases, with 8 bases of the junction left unmatched. The germline V gene has CDR1 ENHRY and CDR2 SYGVKD. CDR3 length equals 14 residues.

CDR3 loop: CASSWTGNSNQPQHF. CDR3 nucleotides: TGTGCCAGCAGCTGGACGGGAAATAGCAATCAGCCCCAGCATTTT. The chain couples TRBV2 to TRBJ1-5, with D uncertain. The germline gives CDR1 SNHLY, CDR2 FYNNEI. V was clipped by 6 bases and J by 0 bases, with 12 bases between them. This CDR3 has 15 residues.

The gene calls are TRBV7-2 and TRBJ1-1; D not resolved. In germline, CDR1 is SGHTA, CDR2 FQGNSA. The CDR3 loop spans 13 amino acids. V was trimmed by 1 base and J by 5 bases, leaving 8 bases between them. In nucleotides, the CDR3 is TGTGCCAGCAGCTTAGGAGCCGGGACTGAAGCTTTCTTT. Protein product: CASSLGAGTEAFF.

This chain links TRBV7-3 with TRBJ2-5, with 9 bases matching TRBD2. J was trimmed by 4 bases and V by 5 bases; bases with no gene match: 5. Germline V gives CDR1 SGHTA, CDR2 FQGTGA. The CDR3 length is 14 residues. The CDR3 coding sequence is TGTGCCAGCAGCACCGGCGGGGGGGGAGAGACCCAGTACTTC. This codes for CASSTGGGGETQYF.

This chain joins TRBV19 and TRBJ2-1; 12 positions agree with TRBD2. The germline gives CDR1 LNHDA, CDR2 SQIVND (reference sequence). Trimming removed 7 bases from V and 8 bases from J; junction bases left unmatched: 9. The CDR3 loop spans 15 amino acids. CDR3 DNA sequence: TGTGCCAGTACGGCTCTAGCGGGGGGGATAGATGAGCAGTTCTTC. Translation gives CASTALAGGIDEQFF.

The chain carries TRBV6-6 and TRBJ2-4; D gene ambiguous. Germline V lookup: CDR1 MNHNY, CDR2 SVGAGI (reference sequence). This CDR3 has 13 residues. With 8 bases removed from V and 6 bases from J, the gap between germline ends came to 14 bases. CDR3 bases: TGTGCCAGCGGAAGCCCCGACATAAACATTCAGTACTTC. This encodes CASGSPDINIQYF.

This chain uses TRBV4-1 with TRBJ2-3, with 11 nucleotides matching TRBD2. With 2 bases clipped from V and 3 bases from J, the junction kept 4 bases outside the gene matches. This CDR3 spans 16 amino acids. Germline-derived CDR1 and CDR2 are MGHRA and YSYEKL. CDR3 protein: CASSQQLAGVTDTQYF. In DNA form, the CDR3 reads TGCGCCAGCAGCCAACAACTAGCGGGGGTTACAGATACGCAGTATTTT.

The chain links TRBV18 to TRBJ2-5; 7 bases agree with TRBD1. From germline, CDR1 is KGHSH and CDR2 LQKENI. This CDR3 region has 14 residues. V shed 6 bases and J 2 bases; nucleotides not matched to a gene: 6. CDR3 nucleotide sequence: TGTGCCAGCTCGCACAGGGACAGACAAGAGACCCAGTACTTC. It encodes CASSHRDRQETQYF.

The chain combines TRBV29-1 with TRBJ2-7; TRBD1 matches 8 bases. CDR1 is SQVTM, CDR2 ANQGSEA, per germline. CDR3 length: 13 residues. V trimming: 6 bases; J trimming: 2 bases; junction bases outside the gene matches: 6. The CDR3 DNA is TGCAGCGTACACCAGGGGGCTCCCTACGAGCAGTACTTC. It is translated as CSVHQGAPYEQYF.

V usage is TRBV2 and J usage is TRBJ1-5; TRBD1 matches 8 bases. V lost 6 bases to trimming and J lost 4 bases; unmatched junction nucleotides: 11. This CDR3 contains 16 residues. CDR1 is SNHLY and CDR2 is FYNNEI in the germline V gene. CDR3 region: CASSGGPQGANQPQHF. The DNA for the CDR3 is TGTGCCAGCAGCGGAGGGCCGCAGGGGGCTAATCAGCCCCAGCATTTT.

The chain links TRBV30 to TRBJ2-4; weak D call: TRBD2 (6 bases). V gave up 7 bases and J gave up 1 base, with 17 bases separating them. Germline CDR1 reads GTSNPN; CDR2 reads SVGIG (reference sequence). The CDR3 is 15 residues long. The DNA of the CDR3 is TGTGCCTACGCGCCGGGACTGCACGCCAAAAACATTCAGTACTTC. Translated: CAYAPGLHAKNIQYF.

The chain has TRBV19 and TRBJ2-6; a weak D match, TRBD1 (6 bases). The CDR3 consists of 16 residues. V shed 11 bases and J shed 6 bases, with 23 bases lying between them. Germline V gene data show CDR1 as LNHDA and CDR2 as SQIVND (reference sequence). The CDR3 region is CAGKPDWGLEANVLTF. The CDR3 DNA sequence: TGTGCCGGCAAACCCGACTGGGGGCTAGAGGCCAACGTCCTGACTTTC.

The genes are TRBV7-6 and TRBJ1-1; tentatively, D is TRBD1 (5 bases). The CDR3 extends over 14 amino acids. Trimming removed 5 bases at V and 1 base at J, with 11 bases between. Germline V gene data show CDR1 as SGHVS and CDR2 as FNYEAQ. Here the CDR3 DNA reads TGTGCCAGCAGCCTCAGGGTAGGGAACACTGAAGCTTTCTTT. Translation gives CASSLRVGNTEAFF.

V gene TRBV6-6 combines with J gene TRBJ1-3; 9 nucleotides line up with TRBD1. J gave up 4 bases and V 6 bases, and 7 bases lay outside the gene matches. Germline V gives CDR1 MNHNY, CDR2 SVGAGI (reference sequence). The CDR3 has 15 residues. For the CDR3, the DNA is TGTGCCAGCAGACTACAGGGGGCGACGGGAAACACCATATATTTT. Its protein product is CASRLQGATGNTIYF.

The chain joins TRBV7-9 to TRBJ2-3; 14 positions match TRBD2. The V segment lost 3 bases and the J segment 4 bases; nucleotides outside the gene matches: 6. The CDR3 consists of 17 residues. The germline V gene has CDR1 SEHNR and CDR2 FQNEAQ (reference sequence). CDR3 sequence: CASSFPGTSGSADTQYF. In DNA, the CDR3 is TGTGCCAGCAGCTTCCCCGGGACTAGCGGGAGTGCAGATACGCAGTATTTT.

This chain connects TRBV25-1 to TRBJ2-1; TRBD1 is a possible D gene (6 bases). The CDR3 is 15 residues long. V was clipped by 4 bases and J by 3 bases, with 13 bases between them. CDR1 MGHDK and CDR2 SYGVNS come from the germline V gene. The chain's CDR3 is CASSGVGAVYNEQFF. The CDR3 DNA sequence: TGTGCCAGCAGTGGGGTGGGGGCAGTCTACAATGAGCAGTTCTTC.

This clone was observed a handful of times. The chain links TRBV27 to TRBJ1-1, with D possibly TRBD1 on 6 matching bases. CDR3 length: 15 amino acids. The V and J ends lost 7 bases and 4 bases respectively, with 19 bases between them. CDR1 is MNHEY, CDR2 SMNVEV, per germline (reference sequence). The CDR3 sequence: CASIPWGRGGTEAFF. The CDR3 nucleotides read TGTGCCAGCATTCCCTGGGGGAGAGGGGGCACTGAAGCTTTCTTT.

This clone was detected once. The chain links TRBV19 to TRBJ1-5; 12 nucleotides match TRBD1. This CDR3 has 15 amino acids. V lost 5 bases, J lost 6 bases, and 5 bases stayed unmatched. Germline V gene sequence: CDR1 LNHDA, CDR2 SQIVND (reference sequence). CDR3 amino acids: CASSVGQGAGQPQHF. CDR3 coding DNA: TGTGCCAGTAGTGTGGGACAGGGGGCAGGTCAGCCCCAGCATTTT.

The gene calls are TRBV5-1 and TRBJ2-3; D possibly corresponds to TRBD1 (6 bases). V lost 1 base and J lost 2, with 14 bases in between. CDR1 and CDR2 (germline): SGHRS, YFSETQ. The CDR3 is 16 amino acids. CDR3 in amino acids: CASSLTIQGYTDTQYF. The CDR3 region has the DNA TGCGCCAGCAGCTTGACGATACAGGGTTACACAGATACGCAGTATTTT.

The chain couples TRBV14 to TRBJ2-5, with D hard to call. This CDR3 contains 15 residues. Per germline, CDR1 SGHDN and CDR2 FVKESK. Trimming left V 0 bases short and J 5 bases short, with 13 bases between. Here the CDR3 reads CASSQDPGRGETQYF. CDR3 in DNA: TGTGCCAGCAGCCAAGATCCGGGTCGTGGTGAGACCCAGTACTTC.

The chain links TRBV7-2 to TRBJ2-3; the D gene is possibly TRBD2 (5 bases). CDR3 size: 13 residues. Germline CDR1 and CDR2: SGHTA and FQGNSA. Trimming shortened V by 4 bases and J by 1 base, and 6 bases separated the two germline ends. The CDR3 sequence: CASSWTGTDTQYF. In nucleotides, the CDR3 is TGTGCCAGCAGCTGGACTGGCACAGATACGCAGTATTTT.

As to this clone: Other DNA sequences in the sample encode the same CDR3. The V gene is TRBV19, the J gene TRBJ1-2; D gene uncertain. The CDR3 sequence is 12 residues long. Trimming cost V 3 bases and J 2 bases, with 4 bases left between them. Germline V gene sequence: CDR1 LNHDA, CDR2 SQIVND (reference sequence). This CDR3 reads CASSIRNYGYTF. The CDR3 DNA is TGTGCCAGTAGTATCAGGAACTATGGCTACACCTTC.

The chain employs TRBV29-1 and TRBJ2-3; D not resolved. Germline assignment: CDR1 SQVTM and CDR2 ANQGSEA. The CDR3 spans 13 residues. V lost 6 bases to trimming and J lost 0 bases, with 10 bases between them. The CDR3 here is CSVPRGSTDTQYF. CDR3 nucleotide sequence: TGCAGCGTCCCCCGAGGTAGCACAGATACGCAGTATTTT.

The chain is built from TRBV9 and TRBJ2-7; 7 positions agree with TRBD1. CDR1 is SGDLS, CDR2 YYNGEE, per germline. The CDR3 extends over 15 amino acids. V lost 4 bases and J lost 3; bases outside the gene matches: 10. The CDR3 DNA reads TGTGCCAGCAGCCCGAGGGGGCCTCACGGCTACGAGCAGTACTTC. Translation gives CASSPRGPHGYEQYF.

V and J are TRBV30 and TRBJ1-6; a weak D match, TRBD1 (5 bases). The CDR3 is made up of 14 amino acids. Trimming left V 0 bases short and J 6 bases short, with 9 bases between. Per germline, CDR1 GTSNPN and CDR2 SVGIG (reference sequence). Here the CDR3 DNA reads TGTGCCTGGAGTGTGGGGCGGAGTAATTCACCCCTCCACTTT. Translating it yields CAWSVGRSNSPLHF.

V gene TRBV5-1 combines with J gene TRBJ2-5; TRBD1 matches 9 bases. Trimming removed 4 bases from V and 5 bases from J; junction bases left unmatched: 6. Germline CDR1 is SGHRS and CDR2 is YFSETQ. The CDR3 runs to 14 residues. CDR3 in amino acids: CASSPQGAGETQYF. In DNA, the CDR3 is TGCGCCAGCAGCCCACAGGGGGCCGGGGAGACCCAGTACTTC.

The chain carries TRBV28 and TRBJ2-2; TRBD1 aligns across 12 bases. CDR3 length: 15 amino acids. Germline V CDR1 and CDR2: MDHEN, SYDVKM. The V segment lost 7 bases and the J segment 5 bases; nucleotides outside the gene matches: 5. The CDR3 nucleotides read TGTGCCAGCATGGGGACAGGGGGCCGAACCGGGGAGCTGTTTTTT. It yields the protein CASMGTGGRTGELFF.

The CDR3 coding sequence is TGTGGGAGGGGATACACTGAAGCTTTCTTT. Protein sequence: CGRGYTEAFF. The chain links TRBV9 to TRBJ1-1; D might be TRBD1 (5 bases). The CDR3 length is 10 residues. Germline V lookup: CDR1 SGDLS, CDR2 YYNGEE.